Listed below are T cell receptor beta chains from one sample, sequenced in a study of shared clonotypes between healthy human individuals. This table comes from immunoSEQ multiplex PCR, and its TCRdb copy is limited to in-frame clones, with some not included. The repertoire holds millions of clones, with more than 80% as singletons. The sample was naive CD4+ T cells from PBMCs. Receptors were obtained from a man aged 18 to 30 in good health. Some clones in this sample may be carry-over from other donors' samples. Both conserved end residues are part of each CDR3. A D gene is named only where the DNA matches it firmly. Some rows have no size entry. The others give once, few or many, or a class for an expanded clone.

size: few; D: -; V: TRBV5-1; J: TRBJ1-5; CDR3: CASSLDAPNQPQHF; DNA: TGCGCCAGCAGCTTGGACGCTCCCAATCAGCCCCAGCATTTT
size: -; D: -; V: TRBV9; J: TRBJ1-6; CDR3: CASSLSNEHASPLHF; DNA: TGTGCCAGCAGCCTATCGAACGAGCATGCGTCACCCCTCCACTTT
size: -; D: TRBD1; V: TRBV28; J: TRBJ1-2; CDR3: CASRTIERRQGGGYTF; DNA: TGTGCCAGCAGGACTATCGAACGGAGGCAGGGGGGAGGCTACACCTTC
size: -; D: TRBD1; V: TRBV20-1; J: TRBJ1-1; CDR3: CSGRGDTEAFF; DNA: TGCAGTGGCAGGGGGGACACTGAAGCTTTCTTT
size: -; D: -; V: TRBV6-1; J: TRBJ1-2; CDR3: CASSVVVVGYTF; DNA: TGTGCCAGCAGTGTAGTGGTTGTTGGCTACACCTTC
size: -; D: TRBD1; V: TRBV28; J: TRBJ1-1; CDR3: CASSFRTGGESEAFF; DNA: TGTGCCAGCAGTTTCAGGACAGGGGGCGAATCTGAAGCTTTCTTT
size: -; D: -; V: TRBV7-6; J: TRBJ2-3; CDR3: CASSFLRSDTQYF; DNA: TGTGCCAGCAGCTTTTTAAGGTCAGATACGCAGTATTTT
size: -; D: TRBD1; V: TRBV19; J: TRBJ1-2; CDR3: CASNSLQGDLNYGYTF; DNA: TGTGCCAGTAACTCCCTTCAGGGGGACCTTAACTATGGCTACACCTTC
size: -; D: -; V: TRBV4-3; J: TRBJ2-3; CDR3: CASSHDVRHTDTQYF; DNA: TGCGCCAGCAGCCATGACGTTCGACACACAGATACGCAGTATTTT
size: -; D: TRBD1; V: TRBV11-2; J: TRBJ2-1; CDR3: CASSSFPGTEIYNEQFF; DNA: TGTGCCAGCAGCTCGTTTCCCGGGACAGAGATCTACAATGAGCAGTTCTTC
size: -; D: -; V: TRBV28; J: TRBJ2-7; CDR3: CASSRPVEGFYEQYF; DNA: TGTGCCAGCAGTCGCCCAGTTGAGGGATTCTACGAGCAGTACTTC
size: -; D: -; V: TRBV10-3; J: TRBJ2-3; CDR3: CAGGRGEDTQYF; DNA: TGTGCCGGGGGGAGAGGGGAAGATACGCAGTATTTT
size: -; D: TRBD1; V: TRBV18; J: TRBJ1-1; CDR3: CASSRWGQPEAFF; DNA: TGTGCCAGCTCACGATGGGGACAGCCTGAAGCTTTCTTT
size: -; D: -; V: TRBV7-2; J: TRBJ2-7; CDR3: CASSFQGRSSYEQYF; DNA: TGTGCCAGCAGCTTTCAGGGACGGAGCTCCTACGAGCAGTACTTC
size: -; D: TRBD2; V: TRBV27; J: TRBJ2-1; CDR3: CASSLFLAGGYNEQFF; DNA: TGTGCCAGCAGTTTATTTCTAGCGGGGGGATACAATGAGCAGTTCTTC
size: -; D: -; V: TRBV18; J: TRBJ2-5; CDR3: CASSPPGRETQYF; DNA: TGTGCCAGCTCACCCCCCGGTCGGGAGACCCAGTACTTC
size: -; D: -; V: TRBV15; J: TRBJ1-2; CDR3: CATSSEAGSRGGYTF; DNA: TGTGCCACCAGCAGCGAAGCCGGGTCAAGGGGGGGCTACACCTTC
size: -; D: TRBD2; V: TRBV5-4; J: TRBJ2-3; CDR3: CASSLDPAGAGTDTQYF; DNA: TGTGCCAGCAGCTTGGACCCAGCGGGAGCCGGGACAGATACGCAGTATTTT
size: -; D: TRBD2; V: TRBV9; J: TRBJ2-2; CDR3: CASSAKEGTSVVGELFF; DNA: TGTGCCAGCAGCGCAAAAGAGGGGACTAGCGTCGTTGGGGAGCTGTTTTTT
size: -; D: TRBD1; V: TRBV7-9; J: TRBJ2-2; CDR3: CASSGRDRSNTGELFF; DNA: TGTGCCAGCAGCGGAAGGGACAGATCGAACACCGGGGAGCTGTTTTTT
size: -; D: TRBD2; V: TRBV5-1; J: TRBJ2-1; CDR3: CASSAPGKRESSYNEQFF; DNA: TGCGCCAGCAGCGCGCCGGGAAAGCGGGAGAGCTCCTACAATGAGCAGTTCTTC
size: -; D: TRBD2; V: TRBV6-5; J: TRBJ2-7; CDR3: CASSYGLLAGTYEQYF; DNA: TGTGCCAGCAGTTACGGGTTGCTAGCGGGGACCTACGAGCAGTACTTC